A selection of T cell receptor beta chains follows, all from one sample in a study of shared T cell receptors in the human thymus. Produced via immunoSEQ multiplex PCR; TCRdb's table is partial and in-frame only. The sample consists of 630,000 or so clones, approximately 87% of them appearing once. These same data were also listed under a study on human thymus T cells.

The sequenced sample was thymocytes. These receptors were obtained from a boy younger than two with a congenital heart defect. Each CDR3 is given with its conserved first and last residue. Fields, in order: clone size, D gene, J gene, V gene, CDR3 DNA, CDR3 protein. The D gene is left open where the match is weak. The listing skips clone size in some rows; elsewhere it reads once, few, many or a size class.

size: NA; D: TRBD2; J: TRBJ2-1; V: TRBV9; DNA: TGTGCCAGCAGCGTGCTAGCGGGAACTGGGAATGAGCAGTTCTTC; CDR3: CASSVLAGTGNEQFF
size: NA; D: NA; J: TRBJ1-1; V: TRBV14; DNA: TGTGCCAGCAGTGACAGGCCCGTCATGACTTTCTTT; CDR3: CASSDRPVMTFF
size: NA; D: TRBD1; J: TRBJ1-6; V: TRBV27; DNA: TGTGCCAGCAGTTTCGACAGGGATGATTCACCCCTCCACTTT; CDR3: CASSFDRDDSPLHF
size: NA; D: TRBD2; J: TRBJ2-2; V: TRBV5-4; DNA: TGTGCCAGCAGCTTGAGCGGGGGGGCAAGGACCGGGGAGCTGTTTTTT; CDR3: CASSLSGGARTGELFF
size: NA; D: TRBD2; J: TRBJ2-1; V: TRBV5-1; DNA: TGCGCCAGCAGCTACTCCGGGACTAGCGGGGGGGCCAATGAGCAGTTCTTC; CDR3: CASSYSGTSGGANEQFF
size: once; D: TRBD2; J: TRBJ2-1; V: TRBV12-5; DNA: TGTGCTAGTGGTTTGGTTCGCGGGAGGGCCCACGAGCAGTTCTTC; CDR3: CASGLVRGRAHEQFF
size: NA; D: NA; J: TRBJ1-3; V: TRBV9; DNA: TGTGCCAGCAGCGTAACGACAGCGAGCTCTGGAAACACCATATATTTT; CDR3: CASSVTTASSGNTIYF
size: NA; D: TRBD2; J: TRBJ2-3; V: TRBV19; DNA: TGTGCCAGTATGCCCAAGCGGACTAGCGGGCCAAGCACAGATACGCAGTATTTT; CDR3: CASMPKRTSGPSTDTQYF
size: NA; D: TRBD2; J: TRBJ2-5; V: TRBV4-2; DNA: TGTGCCAGCAGCCAAGGTCCAGCGGGGGCCTACCCCGGGGAGACCCAGTACTTC; CDR3: CASSQGPAGAYPGETQYF
size: NA; D: TRBD2; J: TRBJ2-3; V: TRBV10-1; DNA: TGCGCCAGCAGTCCAGCGGGAGGCGGGACAGATACGCAGTATTTT; CDR3: CASSPAGGGTDTQYF
size: NA; D: TRBD2; J: TRBJ2-7; V: TRBV29-1; DNA: TGCAGCGTTGCTAGCGGGAGGACGTCCCACGAGCAGTACTTC; CDR3: CSVASGRTSHEQYF
size: NA; D: TRBD1; J: TRBJ2-1; V: TRBV15; DNA: TGTGCCACCAGCAGCCCGGACAGGAGCTCCTACAATGAGCAGTTCTTC; CDR3: CATSSPDRSSYNEQFF
size: few; D: NA; J: TRBJ1-6; V: TRBV5-1; DNA: TGCGCCAGCAGCTTGGTAGCGGTATCACCCCTCCACTTT; CDR3: CASSLVAVSPLHF
size: NA; D: TRBD2; J: TRBJ2-2; V: TRBV5-4; DNA: TGTGCCAGCAGCTTGGTCGAGCGGGGGGGGAACGGGGAGCTGTTTTTT; CDR3: CASSLVERGGNGELFF
size: NA; D: NA; J: TRBJ1-4; V: TRBV28; DNA: TGTGCCAGCAGTCCCCCCTGGAGCTCGGATGAAAAACTGTTTTTT; CDR3: CASSPPWSSDEKLFF
size: NA; D: NA; J: TRBJ1-3; V: TRBV5-1; DNA: TGCGCCAGCAGCTTGGGGACACCCTCTGGAAACACCATATATTTT; CDR3: CASSLGTPSGNTIYF
size: NA; D: NA; J: TRBJ1-3; V: TRBV27; DNA: TGTGCCAGCAGTGCCCAGGGAGGCCCCGGAAACACCATATATTTT; CDR3: CASSAQGGPGNTIYF
size: NA; D: NA; J: TRBJ1-1; V: TRBV4-1; DNA: TGCGCCAGCAGCCAGCAGAAGCGCCTAACTGAAGCTTTCTTT; CDR3: CASSQQKRLTEAFF
size: NA; D: NA; J: TRBJ1-1; V: TRBV30; DNA: TGTGCCTGGAGTGCCCCCCTAACAGGGAGAGGAGCTTTCTTT; CDR3: CAWSAPLTGRGAFF
size: NA; D: NA; J: TRBJ1-6; V: TRBV6-1; DNA: TGTGCCACGGGACCCCCCCCCAGGGGTAATTCACCCCTCCACTTT; CDR3: CATGPPPRGNSPLHF
size: NA; D: TRBD1; J: TRBJ2-3; V: TRBV5-4; DNA: TGTGCCAGCAGCGCCCACAGGGGTGAGGCAGATACGCAGTATTTT; CDR3: CASSAHRGEADTQYF
size: NA; D: NA; J: TRBJ2-7; V: TRBV5-1; DNA: TGCGCCAGCAGCTTAAACAGGTCAGTTTCCTACGAGCAGTACTTC; CDR3: CASSLNRSVSYEQYF
size: NA; D: NA; J: TRBJ2-3; V: TRBV6-4; DNA: TGTGCCAGCAGTGACGGGGTAGCGGCAGATACGCAGTATTTT; CDR3: CASSDGVAADTQYF
size: once; D: TRBD2; J: TRBJ2-5; V: TRBV15; DNA: TGTGCCACCAGCTCACCCGGCAAGGGACTAGCGCAGCAAGAGACCCAGTACTTC; CDR3: CATSSPGKGLAQQETQYF
size: NA; D: TRBD1; J: TRBJ1-1; V: TRBV19; DNA: TGTGCCAGTAGTACCTCTACCGGGACAGGGGTACACACTGAAGCTTTCTTT; CDR3: CASSTSTGTGVHTEAFF
size: NA; D: TRBD2; J: TRBJ2-3; V: TRBV2; DNA: TGTGCCAGCAGTTACTTAGCGGGAGGGCCTAAAAATACGCAGTATTTT; CDR3: CASSYLAGGPKNTQYF
size: NA; D: TRBD2; J: TRBJ2-5; V: TRBV2; DNA: TGTGCCAGCAGTGTGAATGGACTAGGAAGTACCGTAACTCAAGAGACCCAGTACTTC; CDR3: CASSVNGLGSTVTQETQYF
size: NA; D: NA; J: TRBJ1-1; V: TRBV19; DNA: TGTGCCAGTAGTACATTTCCCCCGGGGTCGGACACTGAAGCTTTCTTT; CDR3: CASSTFPPGSDTEAFF
size: NA; D: TRBD2; J: TRBJ2-1; V: TRBV28; DNA: TGTGCCAGCAGTTTAGGGTTGGCGCGGGAGGAGGCGTTCGATCGATACAATGAGCAGTTCTTC; CDR3: CASSLGLAREEAFDRYNEQFF
size: NA; D: TRBD1; J: TRBJ2-7; V: TRBV13; DNA: TGTGCCAGCAGCTTCGACAGGGGGCAAGACGAGCAGTACTTC; CDR3: CASSFDRGQDEQYF
size: NA; D: TRBD1; J: TRBJ2-2; V: TRBV28; DNA: TGTGCCAGCAATGAACCCGGGACAGGGGGGACCGGGGAGCTGTTTTTT; CDR3: CASNEPGTGGTGELFF
size: NA; D: NA; J: TRBJ2-7; V: TRBV4-3; DNA: TGCGCCAGCAGCCAAGAACCCTGGCGACACTCCTACGAGCAGTACTTC; CDR3: CASSQEPWRHSYEQYF